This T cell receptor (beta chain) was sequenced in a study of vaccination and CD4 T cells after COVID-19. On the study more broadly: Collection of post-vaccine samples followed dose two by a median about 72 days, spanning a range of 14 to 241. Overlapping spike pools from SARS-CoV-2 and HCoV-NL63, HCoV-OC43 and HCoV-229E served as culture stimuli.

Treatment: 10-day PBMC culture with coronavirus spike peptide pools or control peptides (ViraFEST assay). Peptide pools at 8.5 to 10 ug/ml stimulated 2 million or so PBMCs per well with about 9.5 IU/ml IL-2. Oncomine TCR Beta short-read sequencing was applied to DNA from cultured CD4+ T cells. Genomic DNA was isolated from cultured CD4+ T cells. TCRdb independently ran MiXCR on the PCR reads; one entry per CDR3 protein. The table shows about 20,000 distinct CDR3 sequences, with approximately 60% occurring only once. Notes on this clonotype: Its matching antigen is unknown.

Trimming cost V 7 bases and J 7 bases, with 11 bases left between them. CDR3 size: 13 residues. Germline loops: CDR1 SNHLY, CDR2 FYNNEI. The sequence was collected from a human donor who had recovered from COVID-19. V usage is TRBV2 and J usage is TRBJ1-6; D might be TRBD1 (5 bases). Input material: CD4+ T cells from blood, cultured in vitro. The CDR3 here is CASTREQNSPLHF. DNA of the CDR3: TGTGCCAGCACCAGGGAGCAGAATTCACCCCTCCACTTT.